The source of this TCR beta chain is a study of cytotoxic CD8 clonotypes in ibrutinib-treated CLL (dated by TCRdb to about 2021). For the wider study: The cohort included some 14 treatment-naive and approximately twelve relapsed/refractory patients; roughly 17 were IGHV unmutated. Partial responses were observed in 24 patients and complete responses in 2; after a median follow-up of around 68 months, remission was maintained in approximately 15 patients and progression was observed in about twelve. The response samples were drawn at a median of approximately twelve months into treatment, with a range of about 6 to 36 months. On average, each sample had a few hundred thousand productive templates and 96,000 or so productive rearrangements. Of the approximately 87 people in the trial, about 25 had longitudinal samples available. Cryopreserved peripheral blood mononuclear cells were obtained before treatment, at response, and at either sustained remission or disease progression. Every remission and progressive disease sample was obtained while ibrutinib was still being received by the patients. Broader findings and caveats from the paper: Lymph node repertoires were not examined, and the timing of sampling was not matched between patients in sustained remission and those whose disease progressed. Clonality rose at ibrutinib response, remained stable during sustained remission, and dropped back toward baseline at progression. Public clonotypes were rare and either shrank or stayed stable during treatment, and the rise in clonality at ibrutinib response reflected expansion of private clonotypes. At baseline, clonality was higher than in age-matched healthy donors and showed a strong correlation with circulating CD8+ T-cell counts.

The goal of deep resolution MiSeq sequencing was a depth between 1 in 1 million and 1 in 200,000 T cells, and coverage averaged 10x per clonotype. TCR beta libraries were generated with the immunoSEQ hsTCRB Kit. Concerning the study's data processing: Data were analyzed with ImmunoSEQ Data Assistant and ImmunoSEQ Analyzer, with V, D and J genes assigned per IMGT definitions. Clonality, which ranges from 0 to 1, was calculated as one minus the normalized Shannon entropy of productive rearrangement frequencies. Only overrepresented clonotypes making up at least 0.05% of the repertoire of each patient were included in the public clonotype analysis. Approximately 12 age-matched healthy donor repertoires from immuneACCESS were used as controls for clonality. Held by TCRdb, this immuneACCESS table contains in-frame sequences only and omits some clones. Under half of the omission traces to an unresolved V gene where checked; the cause of the rest is unknown. V, J and clone size were drawn from that table, and D and trimming were deduced from the DNA. This sample is represented by 150,000 to 250,000 clones; roughly 72% of them were singletons. The ten most abundant clones make up 13% of the sample.

Per the germline V gene (reference sequence), MNHEY is the CDR1 and SMNVEV is the CDR2. V loses 3 bases of germline sequence and J loses 0 bases, and the interval between the two ends is 2 bases. Reading from cysteine to phenylalanine, the CDR3 counts 13 amino acids. The entry retains the CDR3 DNA only, 39 bases that are in frame from base 1. The sample's time point label, decoded: approximately 2 years on ibrutinib. For TCR beta library preparation, 1.5 to 2 micrograms of genomic DNA were extracted from the cryopreserved PBMCs. Longitudinal blood samples from CLL patients receiving ibrutinib monotherapy were subjected to high-throughput TCR beta sequencing. Patients were enrolled in a phase 2 open-label single-center ibrutinib monotherapy trial. Concerning this clone itself: What this receptor recognizes is not known. No much larger clonotype is one base removed from it; base qualities were not supplied.

The receptor was isolated from a human donor with chronic lymphocytic leukemia. The chain links TRBV27 with TRBJ1-4, with the D gene call left open. Sequencing used PBMCs, obtained after 24 months of ibrutinib treatment. The CDR3 region reads CASSFSTNEKLFF. The nucleotide sequence is TGTGCCAGCAGTTTCTCAACTAATGAAAAACTGTTTTTT. Joined to the reference TRBV27 and TRBJ1-4 proteins, this CDR3 gives the full variable domain: EAQVTQNPRYLITVTGKKLTVTCSQNMNHEYMSWYRQDPGLGLRQIYYSMNVEVTDKGDVPEGYKVSRKEKRNFPLILESPSPNQTSLYFCASSFSTNEKLFFGSGTQLSVL.